A single sample gave rise to the 18 T cell receptor beta chains below, sequenced in a study of molecular identifiers for immune sequencing clone quantification. TCRdb reanalysed the PCR reads using MiXCR and keeps one entry per CDR3 protein. Among tens of thousands of distinct CDR3 sequences listed, 15% to 20% were seen once. The specimen was naive CD8+ T cells from blood, with Jurkat cell RNA spiked in. Subset meaning: FACS-sorted CD8+CD4-CCR7+CD45RA+ naive T cells. The receptor source for this set is a human donor in good health. Some libraries in this study had Jurkat cell RNA spiked in.

This clonotype was picked up many times. The gene calls are TRBV7-9 and TRBJ2-7; D gene uncertain. V lost 1 base and J lost 3, with 7 bases in between. Germline CDR1 and CDR2: SEHNR and FQNEAQ (reference sequence). The CDR3 runs 13 residues. The CDR3, as DNA: TGTGCCAGCAGCTTAGAGAGCAACTACGAGCAGTACTTC. Its translation is CASSLESNYEQYF.

This clonotype came up many times. V is TRBV6-5 and J is TRBJ1-2; a weak D match, TRBD1 (5 bases). Between the trimmed V and J ends, which lost 0 bases and 8 bases, there was a span of 13 bases. CDR1 and CDR2 from the germline V gene are MNHEY and SVGAGI. This CDR3 is built from 14 residues. This CDR3 reads CASSYSLTANGYTF. As DNA, the CDR3 is TGTGCCAGCAGTTACTCTTTGACAGCCAACGGCTACACCTTC.

On this clonotype itself: A much larger clone sits a single nucleotide away, making a read error possible. The chain carries TRBV2 and TRBJ1-1; unclear D gene. The CDR3 loop spans 13 amino acids. The germline CDR1 and CDR2 sequences are SNHLY and FYNNEI. The CDR3 loop reads CASSEWRATEASF. CDR3 bases: TGTGCCAGCAGTGAGTGGAGGGCTACTGAAGCTTCCTTT.

This clonotype has ten or more counts. In DNA, the CDR3 is TGTGCCAGCAGCCACCCAGGGGGACATCTAAGCAATCAGCCCCAGCATTTT. Its protein product is CASSHPGGHLSNQPQHF. J is TRBJ1-5 and V is TRBV3-1, with TRBD1 matching 7 bases. Per germline, CDR1 LGHDT and CDR2 YNNKEL (reference sequence). V lost 3 bases and J lost 1; bases outside the gene matches: 9. This CDR3 has 17 amino acids.

A word on this clonotype: A much larger clone lies one base from this, so it may be a read error. The chain carries TRBV7-9 and TRBJ2-5; possibly TRBD2 for D (6 bases). The CDR3 spans 12 residues. Germline CDR1 SEHNR, CDR2 FQNEAQ (reference sequence). The CDR3, as DNA: TGTGCCGGCAGCGGGTTGCAAGAGACCCAGTACTTC. Translation: CAGSGLQETQYF.

Comments on this clonotype: Being one base from a much bigger clone, this may be a read error. The chain recombines TRBV30 with TRBJ2-3; D is unresolved. TRBJ1-5 explains the end of the DNA better; the J call may be wrong. The CDR3 extends over 12 amino acids. Germline CDR1 and CDR2: GTSNPN and SVGIG (reference sequence). CDR3 sequence reads: CAWSPPSDTQHF. DNA for the CDR3: TGTGCCTGGAGTCCGCCGTCTGATACGCAGCATTTT.

A remark on this clonotype: This may stem from a read error, because a much larger clone lies one nucleotide away. This chain uses TRBV7-9 with TRBJ2-7; D call uncertain. CDR3 size: 12 residues. The V gene's germline CDR1 is SEHNR and CDR2 FQNEAQ (reference sequence). DNA of the CDR3: TGTGCCAGCGGCTTAGTCTCTCTCGAGCAGTACTTC. Translating gives CASGLVSLEQYF.

There are a few counts of this clonotype. The junction and the germline gene differ at one end; a read error may be behind it. The chain couples TRBV11-2 to TRBJ2-2, with D uncertain. CDR1 is SGHAT and CDR2 is FQNNGV in the germline V gene. CDR3 size: 15 residues. CDR3: CAGSLESSLLWELFF. The CDR3 nucleotides are TGTGCCGGCAGCTTAGAGAGCTCCTTACTCTGGGAGCTGTTTTTT.

This clonotype was seen at least ten times. V is TRBV4-1 and J is TRBJ2-7, with 10 bases fitting TRBD1. The CDR3 covers 15 residues. Trimming cost V 2 bases and J 0 bases; bases outside gene matches: 1. Germline-derived CDR1 and CDR2 are MGHRA and YSYEKL. CDR3 amino acids: CASSQRTGGSYEQYF. Here the CDR3 DNA reads TGCGCCAGCAGCCAACGGACAGGGGGCTCCTACGAGCAGTACTTC.

This clonotype was detected ten times or more. This sequence joins TRBV7-6 and TRBJ2-2; D ambiguous. Trimming removed 5 bases from V and 0 bases from J, with 16 bases in between. This CDR3 is built from 17 residues. Looked up from germline, CDR1 is SGHVS and CDR2 is FNYEAQ. The CDR3 region is CASSPRLYDPNTGELFF. CDR3 DNA sequence: TGTGCCAGCAGCCCCCGGTTGTACGACCCGAACACCGGGGAGCTGTTTTTT.

This clonotype came up many times. The chain employs TRBV11-3 and TRBJ2-3, with 7 bases lining up with TRBD2. CDR1 is SGHNT and CDR2 is YENEEA in the germline V gene. This CDR3 spans 14 amino acids. Germline trimming cut 4 bases from V and 4 bases from J; bases unmatched to any gene: 5. The chain's CDR3 is CASSYGLVADTQYF. In DNA form, the CDR3 reads TGTGCCAGCAGCTACGGACTAGTTGCAGATACGCAGTATTTT.

In its sample, this clonotype was seen many times. The J gene is TRBJ2-7, the V gene TRBV11-2; D not resolved. This CDR3 is 15 amino acids long. With 5 bases removed from V and 2 bases from J, the gap between germline ends came to 16 bases. Germline values: CDR1 SGHAT, CDR2 FQNNGV. The CDR3 region is CASSLPPDLPYEQYF. In DNA form, the CDR3 reads TGTGCCAGCAGCCTACCTCCGGACCTCCCCTACGAGCAGTACTTC.

This clonotype has a count of ten or more. The chain couples TRBV7-9 to TRBJ2-7; 9 bases agree with TRBD2. Looked up from germline, CDR1 is SEHNR and CDR2 is FQNEAQ (reference sequence). CDR3 length: 16 residues. The trim removed 3 bases at V and 4 bases at J, leaving 10 bases unmatched. The CDR3 is CASSFSRVAGAYEQYF. DNA of the CDR3: TGTGCCAGCAGCTTTAGCCGGGTAGCGGGAGCGTACGAGCAGTACTTC.

This clonotype was recorded many times. The CDR3 spells CSAPPEGAGNEQYF. The CDR3 bases are TGCAGTGCCCCCCCTGAGGGAGCGGGGAACGAGCAGTACTTC. This chain connects TRBV20-1 to TRBJ2-7; 7 bases agree with TRBD2. V gave up 6 bases and J gave up 5 bases; unmatched junction bases: 13. Germline lookup yields CDR1 DFQATT and CDR2 SNEGSKA (reference sequence). The CDR3 spans 14 residues.

In this sample, this clonotype turned up many times. The chain carries TRBV25-1 and TRBJ1-6; D uncertain. CDR3 size: 13 residues. Germline lookup yields CDR1 MGHDK and CDR2 SYGVNS. The V end lost 1 base, the J end lost 7 bases, and 5 bases lay between the germline ends. As DNA, the CDR3 is TGTGCCAGCAGTGAATCTCCAAATTCACCCCTCCACTTT. Translated: CASSESPNSPLHF.

This clonotype is deemed medium-sized (0.01 to 0.1%). This sequence joins TRBV4-1 and TRBJ2-4; 9 positions match TRBD2. The junction had 4 bases not matched to a gene; V was cut back by 1 base and J by 0 bases. The CDR3 is made up of 17 amino acids. Germline CDR1 and CDR2: MGHRA and YSYEKL. CDR3 sequence: CASSQGAGGLAKNIQYF. CDR3 sequence (DNA): TGCGCCAGCAGCCAAGGAGCGGGAGGCCTAGCCAAAAACATTCAGTACTTC.

This chain uses TRBV7-9 with TRBJ1-4; D gene unclear. The CDR3 has 14 residues. CDR1 is SEHNR, CDR2 FQNEAQ, per germline (reference sequence). V dropped 5 bases and J dropped 8 bases, with 15 bases sitting between them. The CDR3 DNA sequence: TGTGCCAGCAGCAGTCCAGTCTCAAGAGAAAAACTGTTTTTT. Translated, it gives CASSSPVSREKLFF.

This clonotype was seen repeatedly, ten times or more. The J gene is TRBJ2-3, the V gene TRBV28; 7 bases are a match to TRBD2. CDR1 MDHEN and CDR2 SYDVKM come from the germline V gene. CDR3 size: 15 residues. V lost 7 bases to trimming and J lost 3 bases; unmatched junction nucleotides: 10. The CDR3 here is CASTGTGGGTDTQYF. The CDR3 DNA sequence: TGTGCCAGCACGGGAACGGGAGGAGGTACAGATACGCAGTATTTT.